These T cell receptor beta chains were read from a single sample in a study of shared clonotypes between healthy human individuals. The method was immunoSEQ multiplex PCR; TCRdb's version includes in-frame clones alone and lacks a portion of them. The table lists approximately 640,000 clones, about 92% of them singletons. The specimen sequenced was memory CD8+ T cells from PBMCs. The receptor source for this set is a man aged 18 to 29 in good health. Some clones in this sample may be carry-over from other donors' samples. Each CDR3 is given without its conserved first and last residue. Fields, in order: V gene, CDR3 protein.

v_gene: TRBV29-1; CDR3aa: SVDGTINEQF
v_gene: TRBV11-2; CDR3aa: ASSQRTGPNTEAF
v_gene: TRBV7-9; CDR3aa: ASSLAIHEQY
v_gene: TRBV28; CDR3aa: ASTPGTGVQPQH
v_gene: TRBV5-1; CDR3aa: ACKPRDSPSYEQY
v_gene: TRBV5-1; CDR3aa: ASSLGTDYEQY
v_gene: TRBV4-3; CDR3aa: ASSLQDRRDEQY
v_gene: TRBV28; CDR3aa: ASSLLSAISYNEQF
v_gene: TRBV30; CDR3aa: ASTGFKLF
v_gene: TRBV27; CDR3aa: ASSLGTGGREQY
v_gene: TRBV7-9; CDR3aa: ASSSHENYRAINEQF
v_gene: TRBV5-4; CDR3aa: ASSLVRGRADTQY
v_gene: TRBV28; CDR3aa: ASRDSLGIYEQY
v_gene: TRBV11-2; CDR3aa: ASSLSRASSYEQY
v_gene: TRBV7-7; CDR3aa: ASSLAQGREQY
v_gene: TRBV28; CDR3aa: ASSFLKTGNTIY
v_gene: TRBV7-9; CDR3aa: ASSSHNSGNTIY
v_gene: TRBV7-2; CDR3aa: ASSFIASTYNEQF